The rows below give T cell receptor beta chains drawn from one sample of a study of cytomegalovirus exposure and HLA in healthy donors. Some clones are missing from TCRdb's copy, which holds only in-frame ones; the method was immunoSEQ multiplex PCR. In the table there are about 160,000 clones, approximately 80% of which are singletons. Sequenced sample: PBMCs. The receptors originated from a woman aged 50 to 60 in good health and CMV-seronegative. The CDR3 runs from the conserved cysteine through the conserved F or W. The D gene is left open where the match is weak. Clone size is given for some rows only: seen once, a few or many times, or a class if the clone is expanded.

CDR3 DNA	CDR3 protein	J gene	V gene	clone size	D gene
TGTGCCAGCAGGTTTCTCAGCTCTGGGGCCAACGTCCTGACTTTC	CASRFLSSGANVLTF	TRBJ2-6	TRBV6-1	-	-
TGTGCCAGTAGGATTCCCTATAGCAATCAGCCCCAGCATTTT	CASRIPYSNQPQHF	TRBJ1-5	TRBV19	once	-
TGTGCCAGCAGTACCCGACAGTTCTCCTACAATGAGCAGTTCTTC	CASSTRQFSYNEQFF	TRBJ2-1	TRBV28	-	-
TGTGCCAGCAGTGACTCGAGAGCGGGAGGCCCCAATGAGCAGTTCTTC	CASSDSRAGGPNEQFF	TRBJ2-1	TRBV6-4	-	TRBD2
TGTGCCAGCAGCTCCTATTACCTCAACAGGGGGCAATTCTATGGCTACACCTTC	CASSSYYLNRGQFYGYTF	TRBJ1-2	TRBV7-6	once	TRBD1
TGTGCCAGCAGTTTTGTCGGACAGGGCCTAAATCAGCCCCAGCATTTT	CASSFVGQGLNQPQHF	TRBJ1-5	TRBV28	-	TRBD1
TGTGCCCACAACCCCTCGGTAGGGGCAGGTAATTCACCCCTCCACTTT	CAHNPSVGAGNSPLHF	TRBJ1-6	TRBV28	-	-
TGTGCCAGCAGCTTGACTCGGGGTACCCTCACAGATACGCAGTATTTT	CASSLTRGTLTDTQYF	TRBJ2-3	TRBV7-9	-	-
TGTGCCAGCAGTCCATCCAGGGGGGACACTGAAGCTTTCTTT	CASSPSRGDTEAFF	TRBJ1-1	TRBV28	-	TRBD1
TGCGCCAGCAGCTTACTATCCGTGGGGGGTGAGCAGTTCTTC	CASSLLSVGGEQFF	TRBJ2-1	TRBV5-1	-	-
TGTGCCAGCAGTCCCCGGACAGGGACGTGGGAGCAGTACTTC	CASSPRTGTWEQYF	TRBJ2-7	TRBV2	-	TRBD1
TGTGCCAGTAGTATACGGGGTCGGGGTGCTAGCACAGATACGCAGTATTTT	CASSIRGRGASTDTQYF	TRBJ2-3	TRBV19	-	-
TGTGCCAGCAGCCAAGTGTTCCTAGCGGGAGACACAGATACGCAGTATTTT	CASSQVFLAGDTDTQYF	TRBJ2-3	TRBV4-2	-	TRBD2
TGCGCCAGCAGCTTGGAACTAGCGGGGGGGCGAGGTACGCAGTATTTT	CASSLELAGGRGTQYF	TRBJ2-3	TRBV5-1	-	TRBD2
TGTGCCAGCAGCTCCCTGAACGGGGACACTGAAGCTTTCTTT	CASSSLNGDTEAFF	TRBJ1-1	TRBV7-3	-	-
TGTGCCAGTAGTATCGGACAGAGTTACAATGAGCAGTTCTTC	CASSIGQSYNEQFF	TRBJ2-1	TRBV19	-	-
TGTGCCAGCAGTGACAGGGGCGGCTACACCTTC	CASSDRGGYTF	TRBJ1-2	TRBV2	once	-
TGTGCCACCCGAGGGTACCAAGAGACCCAGTACTTC	CATRGYQETQYF	TRBJ2-5	TRBV19	once	-
TGTGCCAGCAGCCCCGACCAGGGGCATAGCAATCAGCCCCAGCATTTT	CASSPDQGHSNQPQHF	TRBJ1-5	TRBV7-2	-	-
TGTGCCAGTAGTATGGCCGACAGCTACTATGGCTACACCTTC	CASSMADSYYGYTF	TRBJ1-2	TRBV19	-	-
TGCAGCGTTACGTTGGTGGGACTTGAACGAGATACGCAGTATTTT	CSVTLVGLERDTQYF	TRBJ2-3	TRBV29-1	-	-
TGTGCCAGCAGCGCCCCGACAGGGTATAATGAAAAACTGTTTTTT	CASSAPTGYNEKLFF	TRBJ1-4	TRBV7-9	-	TRBD1
TGTGCCAGCAGTTACTCGAGCCTGGGAGCAGGCACTGAAGCTTTCTTT	CASSYSSLGAGTEAFF	TRBJ1-1	TRBV6-6	-	-
TGCGCCAGCAGCTTGGCCTTGGGGAGTGAGACCCAGTACTTC	CASSLALGSETQYF	TRBJ2-5	TRBV5-1	few	-
TGTGCCAGCAGCTTACGTAGTGGACAGGGCTACGAGCAGTACTTC	CASSLRSGQGYEQYF	TRBJ2-7	TRBV7-9	few	TRBD1
TGTGCCAGCAGAAAGACAGGGAATATATCAGATACGCAGTATTTT	CASRKTGNISDTQYF	TRBJ2-3	TRBV11-1	once	TRBD1
TGCAGCGTTGGGGGGATGGGAGGATTCTATGGCTACACCTTC	CSVGGMGGFYGYTF	TRBJ1-2	TRBV29-1	-	-
TGTGCCAGCACAGGACAGAGGAACACCGGGGAGCTGTTTTTT	CASTGQRNTGELFF	TRBJ2-2	TRBV19	-	-
TGTGCCAGCAGTAGAGGTCTATCCCCGAACTACAATGAGCAGTTCTTC	CASSRGLSPNYNEQFF	TRBJ2-1	TRBV25-1	-	-
TGTGCCATCAGTAGGGAGCCTGACAGGGGGCGAGGCAATCAGCCCCAGCATTTT	CAISREPDRGRGNQPQHF	TRBJ1-5	TRBV10-3	-	TRBD1
TGCGCCAGCAGCTTGGCCCCCGATCAGCCCCAGCATTTT	CASSLAPDQPQHF	TRBJ1-5	TRBV5-1	-	-
TGTGCCAGCAGCTTCACAGGGGTCCCCCTATCTGGGGCCAACGTCCTGACTTTC	CASSFTGVPLSGANVLTF	TRBJ2-6	TRBV28	few	TRBD1
TGTGCCAGCACCCGGGGCAGGGGGCTTGGCTACACCTTC	CASTRGRGLGYTF	TRBJ1-2	TRBV28	-	TRBD1
TGTGCCAGCAGCCTGGGACAGAACAATTCACCCCTCCACTTT	CASSLGQNNSPLHF	TRBJ1-6	TRBV6-6	-	TRBD1
TGTGCCATCACCCAGGGGACAGCCTACGAGCAGTACTTC	CAITQGTAYEQYF	TRBJ2-7	TRBV10-3	-	TRBD1
TGTGCCAGCAGTGTGGGGGGTGTTCAGCCCCAGCATTTT	CASSVGGVQPQHF	TRBJ1-5	TRBV2	-	-
TGTGCCAGCTCACCACTGACAGGGTACGAGGAAAAACTGTTTTTT	CASSPLTGYEEKLFF	TRBJ1-4	TRBV18	once	TRBD1
TGTGCCAGCAGCACGGGACTAGCGGGCTTTGAGACCCAGTACTTC	CASSTGLAGFETQYF	TRBJ2-5	TRBV7-9	-	TRBD2
TGTGCCATCAGGACAGGGTTTACCGGGGAGCTGTTTTTT	CAIRTGFTGELFF	TRBJ2-2	TRBV10-3	-	TRBD1
TGTGCCAGCAGCCAGAATAACGCCTACGAGCAGTACTTC	CASSQNNAYEQYF	TRBJ2-7	TRBV7-2	few	-
TGTGCCAGTAAACGGACTAGCGGGGAGTACGAGCAGTACTTC	CASKRTSGEYEQYF	TRBJ2-7	TRBV6-5	few	TRBD2
TGTGCCAGCAGTTTGTGGGACATGAGCACAGATACGCAGTATTTT	CASSLWDMSTDTQYF	TRBJ2-3	TRBV27	-	-
TGTGCCAGCAGTGAGTTAGAGGGAACTGGGAATGAGCAGTTCTTC	CASSELEGTGNEQFF	TRBJ2-1	TRBV2	-	-
TGTGCCAGCAGCACCCGTGAACGGAGCCAAGAGACCCAGTACTTC	CASSTRERSQETQYF	TRBJ2-5	TRBV11-2	-	-
TGTGCCACCAGCAGAGGGACAGGGATTAATAGGGCTGAAGCTTTCTTT	CATSRGTGINRAEAFF	TRBJ1-1	TRBV15	-	TRBD1